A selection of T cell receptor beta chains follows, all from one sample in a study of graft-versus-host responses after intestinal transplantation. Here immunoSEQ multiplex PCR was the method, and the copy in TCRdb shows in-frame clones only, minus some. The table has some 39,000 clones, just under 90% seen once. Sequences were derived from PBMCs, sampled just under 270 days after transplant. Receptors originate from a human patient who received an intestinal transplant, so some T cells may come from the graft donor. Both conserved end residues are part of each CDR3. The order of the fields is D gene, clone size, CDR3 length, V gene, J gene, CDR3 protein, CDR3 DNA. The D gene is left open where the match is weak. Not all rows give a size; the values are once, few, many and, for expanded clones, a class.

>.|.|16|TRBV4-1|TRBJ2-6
CASSLGMGAGANVLTF
TGCGCCAGCAGCCTAGGGATGGGCGCTGGGGCCAACGTCCTGACTTTC
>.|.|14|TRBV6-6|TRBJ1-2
CASIPGGTPYGYTF
TGTGCCAGCATTCCGGGGGGGACACCCTATGGCTACACCTTC
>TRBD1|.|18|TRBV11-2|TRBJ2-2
CASSLVGRGYGSTGELFF
TGTGCCAGCAGCTTAGTCGGCAGGGGGTACGGTAGCACCGGGGAGCTGTTTTTT
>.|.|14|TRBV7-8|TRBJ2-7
CASSYRDTTYEQYF
TGTGCCAGCAGCTACCGGGACACCACCTACGAGCAGTACTTC
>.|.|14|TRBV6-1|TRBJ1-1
CASRGSFMNTEAFF
TGTGCCAGCAGGGGGTCTTTCATGAACACTGAAGCTTTCTTT
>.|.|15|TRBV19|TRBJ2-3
CASSPGWRTTDTQYF
TGTGCCAGTAGTCCAGGATGGCGCACTACAGATACGCAGTATTTT
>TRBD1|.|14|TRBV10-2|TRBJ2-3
CASSGDREADTQYF
TGCGCCAGCAGTGGGGACAGGGAGGCAGATACGCAGTATTTT
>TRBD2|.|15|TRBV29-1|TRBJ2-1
CSVEEGLAPGNEQFF
TGCAGCGTTGAAGAGGGACTAGCCCCAGGGAATGAGCAGTTCTTC
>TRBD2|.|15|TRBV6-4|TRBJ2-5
CASSKLAGDQETQYF
TGTGCCAGCAGTAAACTAGCGGGGGACCAAGAGACCCAGTACTTC
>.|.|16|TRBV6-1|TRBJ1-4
CASSDTEKSTNEKLFF
TGTGCCAGCAGTGACACTGAAAAATCAACTAATGAAAAACTGTTTTTT
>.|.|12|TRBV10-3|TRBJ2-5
CATSYSGETQYF
TGTGCCACCTCTTATAGCGGTGAGACCCAGTACTTC
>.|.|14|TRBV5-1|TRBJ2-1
CASSVRGDFNEQFF
TGCGCCAGCAGCGTACGCGGGGATTTCAATGAGCAGTTCTTC
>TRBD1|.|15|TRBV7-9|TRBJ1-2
CASSHRDRHVYGYTF
TGTGCCAGCAGCCACCGGGACAGACACGTCTATGGCTACACCTTC
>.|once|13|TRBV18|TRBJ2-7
CASSPEDHYEQYF
TGTGCCAGCTCACCAGAAGACCACTACGAGCAGTACTTC
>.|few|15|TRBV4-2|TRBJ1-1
CASSPPAGGRTEAFF
TGTGCCAGCAGCCCCCCGGCTGGGGGTAGGACTGAAGCTTTCTTT
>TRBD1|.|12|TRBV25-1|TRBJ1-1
CASSQGATEAFF
TGTGCCAGCAGTCAGGGGGCAACTGAAGCTTTCTTT
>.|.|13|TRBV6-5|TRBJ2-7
CASSYSMAYEQYF
TGTGCCAGCAGTTACTCGATGGCTTACGAGCAGTACTTC
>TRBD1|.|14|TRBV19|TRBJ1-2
CASRSRDSRGGYTF
TGTGCCAGTAGGTCCCGGGACAGCCGAGGGGGCTACACCTTC
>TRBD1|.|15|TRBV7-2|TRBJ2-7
CASSLYPGQSYEQYF
TGTGCCAGCAGCCTCTATCCGGGACAGAGTTACGAGCAGTACTTC
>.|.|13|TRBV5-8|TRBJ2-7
CASITDSSYEQYF
TGTGCCAGCATCACCGACTCGAGCTACGAGCAGTACTTC
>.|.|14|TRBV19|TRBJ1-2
CASSIRVANYGYTF
TGTGCCAGTAGTATCAGGGTTGCGAACTATGGCTACACCTTC
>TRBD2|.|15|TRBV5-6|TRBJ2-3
CASSPWTSLADTQYF
TGTGCCAGCAGCCCCTGGACTAGTCTGGCGGATACGCAGTATTTT
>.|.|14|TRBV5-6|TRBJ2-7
CASSLGGIGGEQYF
TGTGCCAGCAGCTTGGGTGGAATCGGGGGCGAGCAGTACTTC
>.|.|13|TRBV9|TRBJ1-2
CASSRNQRGGYTF
TGTGCCAGCAGCCGGAACCAGAGGGGCGGCTACACCTTC